The 27 T cell receptor beta chains below all came from one sample that was sequenced in a study of CD8 T cells in ankylosing spondylitis. In TCRdb, the 5' RACE reads were re-called with MiXCR into one record per CDR3 protein. The sample holds 110,000 to 150,000 distinct CDR3 sequences, roughly 7.7% seen once. Sequencing used synovial fluid, either unsorted or a sorted T cell fraction (not recorded which). The receptors stem from a male donor with ankylosing spondylitis.

This clonotype has a handful of counts. The genes are TRBV7-9 and TRBJ2-3; the D gene is possibly TRBD1 (5 bases). Trimming pared 1 base from V and 0 bases from J, leaving 8 bases between. This CDR3 region has 15 residues. CDR1 is SEHNR, CDR2 FQNEAQ, per germline (reference sequence). CDR3 protein: CASSLGQFSTDTQYF. CDR3 DNA: TGTGCCAGCAGCTTAGGACAGTTTAGCACAGATACGCAGTATTTT.

A few counts support this clonotype. V is TRBV28 and J is TRBJ2-5; tentatively, D is TRBD1 or TRBD2 (6 bases each). The V gene's germline CDR1 is MDHEN and CDR2 SYDVKM. Trimming stripped 6 bases from V and 5 bases from J, with 19 bases between. The CDR3 has 15 amino acids. CDR3 sequence reads: CASRRPGAIEETQYF. The CDR3 DNA is TGTGCCAGCAGAAGACCGGGGGCCATAGAGGAGACCCAGTACTTC.

This clonotype turned up a few times. The chain has TRBV5-1 and TRBJ2-3, with TRBD2 matching 8 bases. V gave up 3 bases and J gave up 5 bases; unmatched junction bases: 5. From germline, CDR1 is SGHRS and CDR2 YFSETQ. The CDR3 contains 14 residues. CDR3 nucleotides: TGCGCCAGCAGCTCGCGGGGGGCGGGAGATACGCAGTATTTT. As protein: CASSSRGAGDTQYF.

This clonotype was seen at least ten times. The CDR3 bases are TGTGCCAGCAGCGTAGACAGCGTGAGCCCAGATACGCAGTATTTT. It codes for CASSVDSVSPDTQYF. The V and J genes are TRBV9 and TRBJ2-3; D remains unclear. The CDR3 spans 15 residues. Trimming pared 0 bases from V and 4 bases from J, leaving 12 bases between. The germline CDR1 and CDR2 sequences are SGDLS and YYNGEE. The whole variable domain, remainder taken from reference TRBV9 and TRBJ2-3, is DSGVTQTPKHLITATGQRVTLRCSPRSGDLSVYWYQQSLDQGLQFLIQYYNGEERAKGNILERFSAQQFPDLHSELNLSSLELGDSALYFCASSVDSVSPDTQYFGPGTRLTVL.

By its share, this clonotype is medium-sized. The chain carries TRBV5-1 and TRBJ2-2, with 10 bases aligning to TRBD1. Germline values: CDR1 SGHRS, CDR2 YFSETQ. Trimming removed 7 bases from V and 5 bases from J; junction bases left unmatched: 5. The CDR3 is 14 amino acids. The CDR3 loop reads CASSGTGVTGELFF. CDR3 in DNA: TGCGCCAGCTCCGGGACAGGGGTGACCGGGGAGCTGTTTTTT.

This clonotype was detected only a few times. The CDR3 nucleotides read TGTGCCAGCAGCGTAGTCTTGAACACTGAAGCTTTCTTT. Protein sequence: CASSVVLNTEAFF. V gene TRBV9 combines with J gene TRBJ1-1; D is unresolved. The CDR3 runs 13 residues. Germline values: CDR1 SGDLS, CDR2 YYNGEE. Deletions cut 0 bases from V and 0 bases from J, with 3 bases between.

This clonotype has a handful of counts. This chain joins TRBV28 and TRBJ1-1; D call uncertain. The CDR3 spans 14 residues. Germline V gives CDR1 MDHEN, CDR2 SYDVKM. The V and J ends lost 7 bases and 1 base respectively, with 13 bases between them. CDR3 region: CASTPRGPNTEAFF. The CDR3 region has the DNA TGTGCCAGCACCCCCCGCGGGCCGAACACTGAAGCTTTCTTT.

This clonotype was observed many times. The rearrangement joins TRBV5-6 to TRBJ2-3; a weak D match, TRBD2 (6 bases). Trimming left V 4 bases short and J 4 bases short, with 16 bases between. The CDR3 contains 15 residues. Germline assignment: CDR1 SGHDT and CDR2 YYEEEE. DNA of the CDR3: TGTGCCAGCAGCCCGGACCCGGGGAGGTCAGATACGCAGTATTTT. This gives the protein CASSPDPGRSDTQYF.

The chain combines TRBV5-6 with TRBJ1-6; D not certain. Per the germline V gene, CDR1 is SGHDT and CDR2 is YYEEEE. V was cut by 0 bases and J by 9 bases, with 13 bases left in between. This CDR3 comprises 15 residues. The CDR3 nucleotides read TGTGCCAGCAGCTTGGGTGGCCTAAGCGGTTCACCCCTCCACTTT. Translation gives CASSLGGLSGSPLHF.

This chain joins TRBV11-2 and TRBJ2-5, with 8 bases that match TRBD1. This CDR3 comprises 15 residues. The germline CDR1 and CDR2 sequences are SGHAT and FQNNGV. Trimming took 2 bases from V and 3 from J; bases not matched to a gene: 5. Written as DNA, the CDR3 is TGTGCCAGCAGCTTACGCCGGGACAGGAAAGAGACCCAGTACTTC. Protein product: CASSLRRDRKETQYF.

This clonotype was recorded many times. The chain couples TRBV9 to TRBJ2-1, with 10 bases fitting TRBD2. After removal of 0 bases from V and 5 bases from J, the junction contained 11 bases not matched to a gene. Germline V gives CDR1 SGDLS, CDR2 YYNGEE. The CDR3 is 18 residues long. The CDR3 DNA is TGTGCCAGCAGCGTAGCCCCCCTGAGCGGGGGGGGTGACAATGAGCAGTTCTTC. Translated, it gives CASSVAPLSGGGDNEQFF.

At least ten counts were recorded for this clonotype. V usage is TRBV20-1 and J usage is TRBJ2-5; D is unclear. V shed 0 bases and J shed 5 bases, with 10 bases lying between them. CDR1 DFQATT and CDR2 SNEGSKA come from the germline V gene (reference sequence). CDR3 length: 13 residues. The CDR3 DNA reads as TGCAGTGCTAGAGATATGGGGAAGGAGACCCAGTACTTC. Translated: CSARDMGKETQYF.

CDR3 amino acids: CASSLADYSRSGANVLTF. The CDR3 DNA reads TGTGCCAGCAGCTTGGCGGATTACTCGCGCTCTGGGGCCAACGTCCTGACTTTC. This chain uses TRBV5-6 with TRBJ2-6; D is uncertain. With 0 bases removed from V and 0 bases from J, the gap between germline ends came to 13 bases. Germline lookup yields CDR1 SGHDT and CDR2 YYEEEE. The CDR3 extends over 18 amino acids.

This clonotype has a count of ten or more. The genes are TRBV10-3 and TRBJ1-1; tentatively, D is TRBD1 (5 bases). Germline CDR1 and CDR2: ENHRY and SYGVKD. The CDR3 length is 13 residues. Between the trimmed V and J ends, which lost 5 bases and 5 bases, there was a span of 12 bases. The CDR3 spells CAISMGVGTEAFF. CDR3 sequence (DNA): TGTGCCATCAGTATGGGGGTGGGAACTGAAGCTTTCTTT.

This clonotype was seen repeatedly, ten times or more. V is TRBV11-2 and J is TRBJ2-5; 10 nucleotides line up with TRBD2. Unmatched junction bases numbered 21, after V lost 3 bases and J lost 5 bases. Germline V gene sequence: CDR1 SGHAT, CDR2 FQNNGV. This CDR3 is built from 20 residues. The CDR3 DNA reads as TGTGCCAGCAGCTTTAACATTCGAGACCGCAAGCGGGAGGGGTTTGAGACCCAGTACTTC. Translating it yields CASSFNIRDRKREGFETQYF.

There are a few counts of this clonotype. The chain is built from TRBV28 and TRBJ2-6, with TRBD1 matching 8 bases. CDR1 and CDR2 from the germline V gene are MDHEN and SYDVKM. The J segment lost 3 bases and the V segment lost 5 bases, leaving 3 bases of the junction unmatched. The CDR3 consists of 15 residues. This CDR3 is CASSDRGSGANVLTF. The CDR3 nucleotides are TGTGCCAGCAGTGACAGGGGAAGTGGGGCCAACGTCCTGACTTTC.

This clonotype was counted many times. This chain joins TRBV12-3 or TRBV12-4 and TRBJ1-5; possible D gene TRBD1, 5 bases. CDR3 size: 14 residues. V shed 6 bases and J shed 5 bases, with 14 bases lying between them. The CDR3 nucleotides are TGTGCCAGCAGCCTGGGACCTTCCTATCAGCCCCAGCATTTT. Amino acids: CASSLGPSYQPQHF.

This clonotype was seen many times. This chain uses TRBV27 with TRBJ2-5, with 7 bases aligning to TRBD2. Germline CDR1 reads MNHEY; CDR2 reads SMNVEV (reference sequence). With 5 bases clipped from V and 4 bases from J, the junction kept 22 bases outside the gene matches. CDR3 length: 19 residues. CDR3 protein: CASSRLGSQASGPLETQYF. Here the CDR3 DNA reads TGTGCCAGCAGTCGCTTGGGGTCTCAGGCTAGCGGACCCCTAGAGACCCAGTACTTC.

V usage is TRBV18 and J usage is TRBJ1-1; D is unclear. The CDR3 is made up of 15 amino acids. Germline CDR1 and CDR2: KGHSH and LQKENI. V was trimmed by 6 bases and J by 4 bases, leaving 18 bases between them. The CDR3 sequence is CASSPRDGEGTEAFF. CDR3 DNA sequence: TGTGCCAGCTCTCCCCGGGATGGGGAGGGCACTGAAGCTTTCTTT.

There are many counts of this clonotype. This chain links TRBV28 with TRBJ2-7; 8 bases line up with TRBD2. The germline V gene encodes CDR1 MDHEN and CDR2 SYDVKM. J lost 5 bases, V lost 4 bases, and 13 bases had no gene match. The CDR3 covers 16 residues. The CDR3 loop reads CASSSTSETSVHEQYF. In DNA form, the CDR3 reads TGTGCCAGCAGTTCGACCTCCGAGACTAGCGTCCACGAGCAGTACTTC.

This clonotype was observed at least ten times. The J gene is TRBJ2-3, the V gene TRBV4-3, with no clear D. Trimming shortened V by 1 base and J by 4 bases, and 6 bases separated the two germline ends. This CDR3 comprises 13 residues. Germline CDR1 LGHNA, CDR2 YSLEER. CDR3 in amino acids: CASSQVNADTQYF. The CDR3 bases are TGCGCCAGCAGCCAAGTGAATGCAGATACGCAGTATTTT.

This clonotype was counted at least ten times. The chain combines TRBV7-2 with TRBJ1-2, with TRBD1 matching over 8 bases. The CDR3 is 14 amino acids. J lost 3 bases, V lost 3 bases, and 3 bases had no gene match. Germline CDR1 reads SGHTA; CDR2 reads FQGNSA. This chain's CDR3 is CASSFLQGDYGYTF. CDR3 DNA sequence: TGTGCCAGCAGCTTTTTACAGGGGGACTATGGCTACACCTTC.

This sequence joins TRBV5-4 and TRBJ1-1, with D unresolved. The CDR3 is 13 residues long. Trimming took 2 bases from V and 6 from J, leaving 11 bases between them. CDR1 and CDR2 from the germline V gene are SGHNT and YYREEE (reference sequence). DNA for the CDR3: TGTGCCAGCAGCTTATGGCAGAAGCCTGAAGCTTTCTTT. Translated: CASSLWQKPEAFF. Variable domain in full (rest from reference TRBV5-4 and TRBJ1-1): ETGVTQSPTHLIKTRGQQVTLRCSSQSGHNTVSWYQQALGQGPQFIFQYYREEENGRGNFPPRFSGLQFPNYSSELNVNALELDDSALYLCASSLWQKPEAFFGQGTRLTVV.

There are many counts of this clonotype. This chain joins TRBV25-1 and TRBJ1-6; no firm D call. Trimming cost V 5 bases and J 0 bases, with 8 bases left between them. Germline lookup yields CDR1 MGHDK and CDR2 SYGVNS. The CDR3 is 15 residues long. The CDR3 reads CASSRKSSYNSPLHF. CDR3 sequence (DNA): TGTGCCAGCAGTCGAAAGAGCTCCTATAATTCACCCCTCCACTTT.

The rearrangement joins TRBV2 to TRBJ1-5; D not resolved. The germline gives CDR1 SNHLY, CDR2 FYNNEI. The CDR3 has 14 residues. V lost 4 bases to trimming and J lost 4 bases, with 11 bases between them. CDR3 DNA: TGTGCCAGCAGTGCGGGGTATCGGAATCAGCCCCAGCATTTT. As protein: CASSAGYRNQPQHF.

In its sample, this clonotype was seen many times. The chain joins TRBV6-2 or TRBV6-3 to TRBJ2-5; 11 bases fit TRBD2. There are 15 residues in the CDR3. V dropped 7 bases and J dropped 1; count of bases not matched to a gene: 5. CDR1 is MNHEY and CDR2 is SVGEGT in the germline V gene. The CDR3 DNA reads TGTGCCAGCAAAAATAGCGGGAGGGGCCAAGAGACCCAGTACTTC. Its protein product is CASKNSGRGQETQYF.

This clonotype was picked up many times. The V and J genes are TRBV5-1 and TRBJ2-2; 8 nucleotides line up with TRBD1. The trim removed 1 base at V and 8 bases at J, leaving 13 bases unmatched. The CDR3 covers 17 residues. Germline CDR1 is SGHRS and CDR2 is YFSETQ. CDR3 DNA sequence: TGCGCCAGCAGCTTGAACGCAGGGGGCTCTTTCAGTGGGGAGCTGTTTTTT. It is translated as CASSLNAGGSFSGELFF.